This T cell receptor beta chain was retrieved from a study of T-cell memory formation after mild COVID-19. From the 5' RACE reads, TCRdb called clonotypes with MiXCR, one entry per CDR3 protein. The data contain around 35,000 distinct CDR3 sequences, 7% to 8% of them singletons. The CDR3 has 13 amino acids. V dropped 10 bases and J dropped 1 base, with 11 bases sitting between them. Germline-derived CDR1 and CDR2 are MNHEY and SVGEGT. There are many counts of this clonotype. The TCR sequence derives from a young man who had mild COVID-19 (a few samples of this study predate the infection). Cell type and time point are not known. Sequences were obtained from PBMCs or a T cell subset sorted from them (not recorded which). The chain combines TRBV6-2 or TRBV6-3 with TRBJ2-1; D may be TRBD1 (6 bases). CDR3 coding DNA: TGTGCCACCTTCGGACAGTCCTACAATGAGCAGTTCTTC. This gives the protein CATFGQSYNEQFF.